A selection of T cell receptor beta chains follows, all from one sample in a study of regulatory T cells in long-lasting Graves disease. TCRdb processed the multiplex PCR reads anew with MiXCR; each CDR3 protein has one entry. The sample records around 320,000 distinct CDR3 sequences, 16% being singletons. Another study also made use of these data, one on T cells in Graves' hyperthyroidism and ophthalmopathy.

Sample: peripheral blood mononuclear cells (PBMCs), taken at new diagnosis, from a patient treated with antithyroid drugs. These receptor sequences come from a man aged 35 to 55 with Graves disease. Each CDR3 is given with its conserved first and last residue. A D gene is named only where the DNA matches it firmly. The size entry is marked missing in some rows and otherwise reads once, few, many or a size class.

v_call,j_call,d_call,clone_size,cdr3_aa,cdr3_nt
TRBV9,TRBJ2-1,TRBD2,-,CASTLSGSSYNEQFF,TGTGCCAGCACCCTAAGCGGGAGCTCCTACAATGAGCAGTTCTTC
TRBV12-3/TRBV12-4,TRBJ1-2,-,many,CASSQTNYGYTF,TGTGCCAGCAGTCAGACAAACTATGGCTACACCTTC
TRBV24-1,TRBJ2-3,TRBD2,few,CATSGGSGDLPGTQYF,TGTGCCACCAGTGGGGGCAGCGGGGATTTACCGGGTACGCAGTATTTT
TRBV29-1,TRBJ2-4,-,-,CSVGPQSPQYF,TGCAGCGTTGGCCCACAAAGTCCTCAGTACTTC
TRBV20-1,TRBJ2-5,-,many,CSARETSSNQETQYF,TGCAGTGCTAGAGAGACTAGTAGCAACCAAGAGACCCAGTACTTC
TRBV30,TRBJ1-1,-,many,CAWSVRAGLLAFF,TGTGCCTGGAGTGTACGGGCAGGCCTTCTCGCTTTCTTT
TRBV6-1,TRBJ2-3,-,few,CASRRDTGDTQYF,TGTGCCAGCAGGCGGGACACCGGGGATACGCAGTATTTT
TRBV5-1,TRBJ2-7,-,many,CASSFPGSYEQYF,TGTGCCAGCAGTTTTCCAGGCAGCTACGAGCAGTACTTC
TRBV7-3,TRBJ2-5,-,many,CASSPHYSSVGTQYF,TGTGCCAGCAGCCCCCACTACTCGAGCGTGGGGACCCAGTACTTC
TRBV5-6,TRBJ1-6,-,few,CASSRAEQGYNSPLHF,TGTGCCAGCAGTCGAGCGGAACAGGGTTATAATTCACCCCTCCACTTT
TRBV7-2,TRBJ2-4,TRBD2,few,CASSLTSGGELAKNIQYF,TGTGCCAGCAGCTTAACTAGCGGGGGGGAACTAGCCAAAAACATTCAGTACTTC
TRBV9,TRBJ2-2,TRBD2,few,CASGVGDYDTGELFF,TGTGCCAGCGGAGTCGGGGACTACGACACCGGGGAGCTGTTTTTT
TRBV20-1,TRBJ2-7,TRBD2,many,CSAHRGVGYEQYF,TGCAGTGCTCACCGGGGGGTGGGATACGAGCAGTACTTC
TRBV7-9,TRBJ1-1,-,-,CASSLAPGVGAFF,TGTGCCAGCAGCTTAGCACCGGGAGTCGGAGCTTTCTTT
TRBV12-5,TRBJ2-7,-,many,CASGYRAHEQYF,TGTGCTAGTGGCTACAGGGCCCACGAGCAGTACTTC
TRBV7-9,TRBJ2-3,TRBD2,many,CARDGTSGDTQYF,TGTGCCAGAGACGGGACTAGCGGGGATACGCAGTATTTT
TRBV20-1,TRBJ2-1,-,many,CSAGGPSSYNEQFF,TGCAGTGCTGGTGGCCCTAGCTCCTACAATGAGCAGTTCTTC
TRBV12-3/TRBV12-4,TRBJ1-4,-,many,CASSLGDSDNEKLFF,TGTGCCAGCAGTTTAGGAGACAGCGATAATGAAAAACTGTTTTTT
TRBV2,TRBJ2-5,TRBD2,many,CASSSTSGGKETQYF,TGTGCCAGCAGTTCTACTAGCGGGGGGAAAGAGACCCAGTACTTC
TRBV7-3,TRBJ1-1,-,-,CATSAYREPAFF,TGTGCCACCAGCGCGTACAGGGAGCCAGCTTTCTTT
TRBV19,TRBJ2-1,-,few,CASSETDLDEQFF,TGTGCCAGTAGCGAGACAGACCTCGATGAGCAGTTCTTC
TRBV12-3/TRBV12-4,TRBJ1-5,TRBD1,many,CASSFGGQGDQPQHF,TGTGCCAGCAGTTTCGGGGGACAGGGGGATCAGCCCCAGCATTTT
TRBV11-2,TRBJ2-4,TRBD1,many,CASSIQGTQNIQYF,TGTGCCAGCAGCATACAGGGGACCCAAAACATTCAGTACTTC
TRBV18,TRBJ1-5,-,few,CASSPGENQPQHF,TGTGCCAGCTCCCCCGGGGAGAATCAGCCCCAGCATTTT
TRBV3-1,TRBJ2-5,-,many,CASSPINGGETQYF,TGTGCCAGCAGTCCCATAAACGGAGGGGAGACCCAGTACTTC
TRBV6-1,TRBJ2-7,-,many,CASIGSYEQYF,TGTGCCAGCATTGGTTCCTACGAGCAGTACTTC
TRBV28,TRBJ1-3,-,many,CASRGGYGNTIYF,TGTGCCAGCAGAGGAGGGTATGGAAACACCATATATTTT
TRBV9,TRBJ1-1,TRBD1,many,CASRGQWNTEAFF,TGTGCCAGCAGGGGACAGTGGAACACTGAAGCTTTCTTT
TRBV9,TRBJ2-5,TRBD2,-,CASSVGTTKETQYF,TGTGCCAGCAGCGTTGGGACTACCAAAGAGACCCAGTACTTC
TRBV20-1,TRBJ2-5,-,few,CSARRNLGTQYF,TGCAGTGCTAGACGGAATCTGGGGACCCAGTACTTC
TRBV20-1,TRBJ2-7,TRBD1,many,CSAHDRASLEQYF,TGCAGTGCTCATGACAGGGCCTCTCTCGAGCAGTACTTC
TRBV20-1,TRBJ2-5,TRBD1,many,CSAQGTVNLETQYF,TGCAGTGCTCAAGGGACAGTCAATCTGGAGACCCAGTACTTC
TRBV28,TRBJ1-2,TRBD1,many,CAASPGGNYGYTF,TGTGCCGCCTCACCAGGGGGTAACTATGGCTACACCTTC
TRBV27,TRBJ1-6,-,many,CASSLKGSYNSPLHF,TGTGCCAGCAGTTTGAAGGGATCCTATAATTCACCCCTCCACTTT
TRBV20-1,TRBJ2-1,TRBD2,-,CSARDTVFPGGDVDEQFF,TGCAGTGCTAGAGATACGGTTTTCCCGGGGGGAGACGTGGATGAGCAGTTCTTC
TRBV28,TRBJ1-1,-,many,CASSFAGDILEAFF,TGTGCCAGCAGTTTCGCAGGGGACATACTTGAAGCTTTCTTT
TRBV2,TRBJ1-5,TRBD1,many,CASSSTGGANQPQHF,TGTGCCAGCAGTTCTACAGGGGGCGCAAATCAGCCCCAGCATTTT
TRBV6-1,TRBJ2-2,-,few,CASRNWDRTGELFF,TGTGCCAGCAGAAACTGGGACCGCACCGGGGAGCTGTTTTTT
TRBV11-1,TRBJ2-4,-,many,CASSLASSRAASIQYF,TGTGCCAGCAGCTTAGCGTCAAGCCGGGCCGCCAGCATTCAGTACTTC
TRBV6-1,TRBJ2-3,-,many,CASSETVTTDTQYF,TGTGCCAGCAGTGAGACGGTTACCACAGATACGCAGTATTTT
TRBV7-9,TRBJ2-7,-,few,CASSFETGPHEQYF,TGTGCCAGCAGCTTCGAGACGGGACCCCACGAGCAGTACTTC